The clone carrying this T cell receptor (beta chain) showed up just once. What it recognizes is unknown. These data come from a study of siplizumab effects on memory and regulatory T cells. TCRdb's copy holds only in-frame clones and misses some; the assay was immunoSEQ multiplex PCR. This sample has about 100,000 clones; approximately 94% occur once, and the top ten carry roughly 1.4%. This CDR3 has 15 residues. V was clipped by 7 bases and J by 1 base; unmatched bases: 8. CDR1 is SGHRS and CDR2 is YFSETQ in the germline V gene. Points from the study as a whole: Under siplizumab, alloreactive sequences traced to unstimulated CD4+ memory cells were significantly reduced.

The chain combines TRBV5-1 with TRBJ2-1; TRBD1 matches at 7 bases. The sequence was collected from a human donor in good health. Sequencing was performed on non-Treg CD4+ T cells sorted from blood. In nucleotides, the CDR3 is TGCGCCAGCGCCTATTTACAGGGGTCCTACAATGAGCAGTTCTTC. Amino acid sequence: CASAYLQGSYNEQFF.